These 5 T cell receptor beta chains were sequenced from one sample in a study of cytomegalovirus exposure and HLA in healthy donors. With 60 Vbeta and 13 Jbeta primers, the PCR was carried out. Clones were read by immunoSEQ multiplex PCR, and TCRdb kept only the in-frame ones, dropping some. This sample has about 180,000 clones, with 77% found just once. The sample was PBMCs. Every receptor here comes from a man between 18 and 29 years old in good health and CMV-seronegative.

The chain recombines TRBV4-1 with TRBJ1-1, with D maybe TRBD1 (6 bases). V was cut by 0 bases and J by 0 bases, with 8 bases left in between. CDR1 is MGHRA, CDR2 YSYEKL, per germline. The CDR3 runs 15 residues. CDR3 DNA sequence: TGCGCCAGCAGCCAAGATCAGGGGCTGAACACTGAAGCTTTCTTT. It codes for CASSQDQGLNTEAFF.

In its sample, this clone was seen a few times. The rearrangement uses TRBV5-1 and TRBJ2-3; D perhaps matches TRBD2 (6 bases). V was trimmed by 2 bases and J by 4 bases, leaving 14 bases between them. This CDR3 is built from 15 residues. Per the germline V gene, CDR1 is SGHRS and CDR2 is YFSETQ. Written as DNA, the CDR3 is TGCGCCAGCAGCTTTGGAGGGGCAGGTCCAGATACGCAGTATTTT. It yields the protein CASSFGGAGPDTQYF.

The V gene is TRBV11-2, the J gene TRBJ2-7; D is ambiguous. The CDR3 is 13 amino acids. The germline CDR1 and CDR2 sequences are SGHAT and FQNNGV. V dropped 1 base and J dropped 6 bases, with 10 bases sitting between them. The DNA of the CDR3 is TGTGCCAGCAGCTTAGTAGGCGGCTCCGAGCAGTACTTC. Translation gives CASSLVGGSEQYF.

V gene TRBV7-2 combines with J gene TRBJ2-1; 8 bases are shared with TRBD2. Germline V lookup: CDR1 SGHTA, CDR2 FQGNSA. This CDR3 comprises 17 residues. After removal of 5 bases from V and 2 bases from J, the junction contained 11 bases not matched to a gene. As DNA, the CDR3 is TGTGCCAGCAGCCCCCGGGGCGGGAGGTATACCTACAATGAGCAGTTCTTC. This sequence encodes CASSPRGGRYTYNEQFF.

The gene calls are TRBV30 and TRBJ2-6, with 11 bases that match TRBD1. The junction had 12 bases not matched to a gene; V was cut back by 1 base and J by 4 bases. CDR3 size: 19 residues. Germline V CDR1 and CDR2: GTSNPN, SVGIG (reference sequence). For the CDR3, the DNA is TGTGCCTGGAGTGGACCCCGGGACAGGGGGGTTGTAGGGGCCAACGTCCTGACTTTC. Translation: CAWSGPRDRGVVGANVLTF. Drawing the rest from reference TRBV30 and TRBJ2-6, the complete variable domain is SQTIHQWPATLVQPVGSPLSLECTVEGTSNPNLYWYRQAAGRGLQLLFYSVGIGQISSEVPQNLSASRPQDRQFILSSKKLLLSDSGFYLCAWSGPRDRGVVGANVLTFGAGSRLTVL.